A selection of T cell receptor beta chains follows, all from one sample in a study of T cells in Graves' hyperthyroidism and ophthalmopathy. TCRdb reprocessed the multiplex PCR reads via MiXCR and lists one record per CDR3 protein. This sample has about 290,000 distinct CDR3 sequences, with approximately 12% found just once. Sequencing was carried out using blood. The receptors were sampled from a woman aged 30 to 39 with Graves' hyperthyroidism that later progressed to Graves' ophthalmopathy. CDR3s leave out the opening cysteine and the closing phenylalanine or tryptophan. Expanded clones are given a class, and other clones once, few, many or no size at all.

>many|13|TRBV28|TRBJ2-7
ASGGPVASSYEQY
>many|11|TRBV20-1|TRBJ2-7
SARANRDYEQY
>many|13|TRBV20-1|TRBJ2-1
SASVTHSSYNEQF
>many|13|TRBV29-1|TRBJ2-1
SVEEASGSYNEQF
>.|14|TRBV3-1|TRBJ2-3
ASRRGLAGRTDTQY
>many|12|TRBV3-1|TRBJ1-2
ASSLQTVNYGYT
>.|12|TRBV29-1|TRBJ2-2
SVLGGPGTGELF
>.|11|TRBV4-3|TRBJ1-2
ASSQDLTDGYT
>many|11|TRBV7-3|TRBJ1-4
ASSLAGGEKLF
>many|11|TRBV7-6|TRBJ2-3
ASSQTGGGSQY
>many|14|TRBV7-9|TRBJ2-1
ASSGGGLAGVSEQF
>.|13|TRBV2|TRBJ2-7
ASTTGTGGGYEQY
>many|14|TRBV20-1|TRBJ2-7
SARALGGGVAYEQY
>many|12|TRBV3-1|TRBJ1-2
ASSRQESHRGYT
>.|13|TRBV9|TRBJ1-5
ASSPRGRENQPQH
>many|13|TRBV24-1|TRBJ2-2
ATSDSPVNTGELF
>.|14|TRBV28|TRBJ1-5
ASSLRAFDSNQPQH
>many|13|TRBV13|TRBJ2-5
ASSPSGGRPTGQY
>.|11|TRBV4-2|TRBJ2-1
ASSYQAGPEQF
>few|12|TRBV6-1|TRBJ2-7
ASTSGQGTYEQH
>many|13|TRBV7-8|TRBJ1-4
ASSLRDRAGEKLF
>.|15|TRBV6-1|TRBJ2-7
ASSPLARTSGSHEQY
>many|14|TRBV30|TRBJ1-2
AWSTIRAGGVYGYT
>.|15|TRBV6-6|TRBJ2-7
ASSYAGGLAGGYEQY
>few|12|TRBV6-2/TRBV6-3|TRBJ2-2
ASSYQTGFGELF
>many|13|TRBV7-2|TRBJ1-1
ASSRPLTGSTEAF
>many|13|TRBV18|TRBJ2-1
ASSPGQASYNEQF
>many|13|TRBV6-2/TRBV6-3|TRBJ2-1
ASKEGGWGYNEQF
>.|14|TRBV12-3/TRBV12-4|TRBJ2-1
ASSFYGTSGKNEQF